One sample yielded the 28 T cell receptor beta chains listed below, sequenced in a study of T cells in Graves' hyperthyroidism and ophthalmopathy. Template material for amplifying TCR beta CDR3 regions consisted of RNA transcripts. With the HTBI primer set, the TCR CDR3 went through a first round of RT-PCR. TCRdb re-called the multiplex PCR reads through MiXCR, storing one row per CDR3 protein. The sample holds around 440,000 distinct CDR3 sequences; roughly 14% are singletons and the top ten take around an eighth. Sequenced: blood. The receptors here all came from a woman younger than 35 with Graves' hyperthyroidism.

This clonotype has a count of ten or more. This chain links TRBV7-6 with TRBJ2-7, with 7 bases that match TRBD2. The V segment lost 5 bases and the J segment 2 bases; nucleotides outside the gene matches: 15. In germline, CDR1 is SGHVS, CDR2 FNYEAQ. The CDR3 has 17 residues. CDR3 sequence (DNA): TGTGCCAGCAGCCGATTAGGGCTGGCGGGAGTTACCTACGAGCAGTACTTC. Its translation is CASSRLGLAGVTYEQYF. Looking up the rest from reference TRBV7-6 and TRBJ2-7 gives the full variable domain: GAGVSQSPRYKVTKRGQDVALRCDPISGHVSLYWYRQALGQGPEFLTYFNYEAQQDKSGLPNDRFSAERPEGSISTLTIQRTEQRDSAMYRCASSRLGLAGVTYEQYFGPGTRLTVT.

This clonotype was observed many times. The rearrangement links TRBV12-3 or TRBV12-4 to TRBJ1-2; 8 bases are shared with TRBD1. The J segment lost 2 bases and the V segment lost 6 bases, leaving 11 bases of the junction unmatched. The CDR3 covers 16 residues. CDR3 bases: TGTGCCAGCAGCCATACCACAGGGACAGGAAACTATGGCTACACCTTC. Amino acids: CASSHTTGTGNYGYTF.

The table lists this clonotype with many counts. In nucleotides, the CDR3 is TGCGCCAGCAGTGACGGGGGTAAAAACACTGAAGCTTTCTTT. This translates into CASSDGGKNTEAFF. The rearrangement links TRBV5-1 to TRBJ1-1; perhaps TRBD1 as D (5 bases). Germline values: CDR1 SGHRS, CDR2 YFSETQ. This CDR3 region has 14 residues. Trimming took off 5 bases at V and 2 bases at J, with 13 bases between the two ends.

V usage is TRBV10-3 and J usage is TRBJ2-2, with D possibly being TRBD1 (6 bases). The CDR3 extends over 14 amino acids. V was clipped by 7 bases and J by 1 base, with 10 bases between them. CDR1 is ENHRY and CDR2 is SYGVKD in the germline V gene. DNA of the CDR3: TGTGCCATCACCTTCAGGGGGAACACCGGGGAGCTGTTTTTT. It specifies CAITFRGNTGELFF.

This clonotype occurred a few times. The gene calls are TRBV5-4 and TRBJ1-1; TRBD1 agrees at 7 bases. The CDR3 runs to 15 residues. Germline lookup yields CDR1 SGHNT and CDR2 YYREEE (reference sequence). V shed 4 bases, J shed 0 bases, and the junction held 6 bases outside the gene matches. The CDR3 loop is CASSQPGQLNTEAFF. CDR3 bases: TGTGCCAGCAGCCAACCGGGACAGCTGAACACTGAAGCTTTCTTT.

There are a few counts of this clonotype. The chain recombines TRBV6-1 with TRBJ2-7; 7 nucleotides line up with TRBD1. The ends lost 6 bases at V and 2 bases at J; junction bases unmatched: 7. CDR1 and CDR2 (germline): MNHNS, SASEGT. This CDR3 is built from 14 residues. CDR3 sequence reads: CASRKTGQPYEQYF. The CDR3 region has the DNA TGTGCCAGCAGGAAAACGGGACAGCCCTACGAGCAGTACTTC.

V usage is TRBV7-9 and J usage is TRBJ1-4; D is ambiguous. The CDR3 length is 14 residues. The germline V gene has CDR1 SEHNR and CDR2 FQNEAQ (reference sequence). V gave up 5 bases and J gave up 5 bases, with 12 bases separating them. CDR3 nucleotide sequence: TGTGCCAGCAGCCCTATGGGTCTCAATGAAAAACTGTTTTTT. Translating it yields CASSPMGLNEKLFF.

This clonotype was recorded a few times. The gene calls are TRBV19 and TRBJ1-1; 9 nucleotides agree with TRBD1. The V gene end was trimmed by 7 bases and the J gene end by 8 bases; junction bases not matched to a gene: 11. The CDR3 length is 14 residues. Germline V CDR1 and CDR2: LNHDA, SQIVND (reference sequence). The CDR3 sequence: CASTDPGQGSEAFF. The CDR3 DNA sequence: TGTGCCAGTACCGACCCGGGACAGGGTTCCGAAGCTTTCTTT.

The chain carries TRBV20-1 and TRBJ1-1; no definite D call. Trimming took 0 bases from V and 0 from J, leaving 11 bases between them. From germline, CDR1 is DFQATT and CDR2 SNEGSKA (reference sequence). The CDR3 has 15 amino acids. CDR3 protein: CSARERRGLNTEAFF. The CDR3 DNA follows: TGCAGTGCTAGAGAGCGACGAGGACTGAACACTGAAGCTTTCTTT.

The chain joins TRBV9 to TRBJ1-6; no definite D call. The germline V gene encodes CDR1 SGDLS and CDR2 YYNGEE. Trimming removed 0 bases from V and 7 bases from J, with 11 bases in between. The CDR3 consists of 15 residues. The CDR3 bases are TGTGCCAGCAGCGTAGGAGTCGGATCAAATTCACCCCTCCACTTT. Translating it yields CASSVGVGSNSPLHF.

Ten or more counts support this clonotype. The chain carries TRBV2 and TRBJ1-4; 11 nucleotides match TRBD1. Germline assignment: CDR1 SNHLY and CDR2 FYNNEI. The CDR3 contains 13 residues. The trim removed 8 bases at V and 7 bases at J, leaving 3 bases unmatched. CDR3 bases: TGTGCCAGCCGGGACAGGGGGGTTGAAAAACTGTTTTTT. Translating it yields CASRDRGVEKLFF. Full variable domain (remainder filled in from reference TRBV2 and TRBJ1-4): EPEVTQTPSHQVTQMGQEVILRCVPISNHLYFYWYRQILGQKVEFLVSFYNNEISEKSEIFDDQFSVERPDGSNFTLKIRSTKLEDSAMYFCASRDRGVEKLFFGSGTQLSVL.

This clonotype was found many times. The J gene is TRBJ2-7, the V gene TRBV4-1; 8 nucleotides align to TRBD1. CDR1 and CDR2 (germline): MGHRA, YSYEKL. V lost 0 bases and J lost 3; bases outside the gene matches: 4. The CDR3 is 15 amino acids. CDR3 in amino acids: CASSQEYDRGYEQYF. CDR3 in DNA: TGCGCCAGCAGCCAAGAATATGACAGGGGCTACGAGCAGTACTTC.

The table lists this clonotype with many counts. The genes are TRBV19 and TRBJ1-2; 7 positions match TRBD1. Per the germline V gene, CDR1 is LNHDA and CDR2 is SQIVND (reference sequence). The CDR3 runs to 12 residues. Trimming took 5 bases from V and 8 from J; bases not matched to a gene: 5. The DNA for the CDR3 is TGTGCCAGTAGTTGGTCGGGACAGGGCTACACCTTC. Translated: CASSWSGQGYTF. Variable domain in full (rest from reference TRBV19 and TRBJ1-2): DGGITQSPKYLFRKEGQNVTLSCEQNLNHDAMYWYRQDPGQGLRLIYYSQIVNDFQKGDIAEGYSVSREKKESFPLTVTSAQKNPTAFYLCASSWSGQGYTFGSGTRLTVV.

This clonotype came up many times. The chain is built from TRBV20-1 and TRBJ2-7, with TRBD1 matching over 10 bases. Losses at the gene ends were 3 bases for V and 6 bases for J; bases not matched to a gene: 5. The CDR3 sequence is 13 residues long. Germline V gene lookup returns CDR1 DFQATT and CDR2 SNEGSKA (reference sequence). CDR3 in DNA: TGCAGTGCTAGCTGGACAGGGGGATTCGAGCAGTACTTC. This translates into CSASWTGGFEQYF.

This clonotype was counted a few times. The chain links TRBV7-6 to TRBJ2-1, with TRBD2 matching 13 bases. CDR3 length: 16 residues. Losses at the gene ends were 5 bases for V and 9 bases for J; bases not matched to a gene: 10. Germline V gene lookup returns CDR1 SGHVS and CDR2 FNYEAQ. The CDR3 bases are TGTGCCAGCAGCGCCCGGACTAGCGGGGGAACCAGTGAGCAGTTCTTC. It is translated as CASSARTSGGTSEQFF.

A few counts support this clonotype. The chain recombines TRBV19 with TRBJ1-2; no definite D call. Per the germline V gene, CDR1 is LNHDA and CDR2 is SQIVND (reference sequence). V dropped 1 base and J dropped 8 bases, with 11 bases sitting between them. This CDR3 contains 13 residues. CDR3: CASSIGGLSGYTF. CDR3 bases: TGTGCCAGTAGTATAGGAGGCCTTTCGGGCTACACCTTC.

This clonotype was counted once. The chain uses TRBV7-9 and TRBJ2-3; D is undetermined. CDR3 length: 13 residues. V lost 5 bases and J 0 bases, leaving 6 bases between the germline ends. Germline V lookup: CDR1 SEHNR, CDR2 FQNEAQ (reference sequence). CDR3 amino acids: CASSHYSTDTQYF. The DNA for the CDR3 is TGTGCCAGCAGCCACTACAGCACAGATACGCAGTATTTT.

This clonotype was picked up many times. The V call is TRBV5-1, the J call TRBJ2-7; the D gene could be TRBD1 or TRBD2 (6 bases each). The germline gives CDR1 SGHRS, CDR2 YFSETQ. The CDR3 length is 15 residues. The ends were cut back, 4 bases at V and 7 bases at J, with 21 bases in the middle. For the CDR3, the DNA is TGCGCCAGCAGCCCGGAACTACGGAAAGGGGGGGAGCAGTACTTC. The encoded protein is CASSPELRKGGEQYF.

This clonotype was seen more than once but under ten times. This sequence joins TRBV6-2 or TRBV6-3 and TRBJ2-2; D is unresolved. V lost 2 bases and J 4 bases, leaving 5 bases between the germline ends. The germline CDR1 and CDR2 sequences are MNHEY and SVGEGT. The CDR3 covers 13 residues. This CDR3 reads CASSYPSTGELFF. The CDR3 DNA follows: TGTGCCAGCAGTTACCCCAGCACCGGGGAGCTGTTTTTT.

This chain joins TRBV10-3 and TRBJ1-1; D unclear. Trimming removed 2 bases at V and 0 bases at J, with 1 base between. CDR3 size: 12 residues. Germline CDR1 is ENHRY and CDR2 is SYGVKD. The CDR3 loop is CAISELNTEAFF. DNA for the CDR3: TGTGCCATCAGTGAGCTGAACACTGAAGCTTTCTTT.

This clonotype showed up many times. The chain combines TRBV6-6 with TRBJ2-3; D gene uncertain. The CDR3 runs to 13 residues. In germline, CDR1 is MNHNY, CDR2 SVGAGI (reference sequence). Trimming stripped 2 bases from V and 1 base from J, with 4 bases between. The CDR3, as DNA: TGTGCCAGCAGTTACCAGGGCACAGATACGCAGTATTTT. This translates into CASSYQGTDTQYF.

As concerns this clonotype: A clone one base away is much larger, so this may be a read error. The CDR3 coding sequence is TGTGTCAGCAGCTTCCCGCTCACAGATACGCAGTATTTT. The encoded protein is CVSSFPLTDTQYF. This chain links TRBV7-9 with TRBJ2-3, with D uncertain. Germline CDR1 and CDR2: SEHNR and FQNEAQ (reference sequence). The CDR3 has 13 amino acids.

This clonotype was recorded a few times. The chain uses TRBV28 and TRBJ1-2; D perhaps matches TRBD1 (6 bases). CDR3 length: 14 residues. With 7 bases removed from V and 4 bases from J, the gap between germline ends came to 16 bases. From germline, CDR1 is MDHEN and CDR2 SYDVKM. The CDR3 bases are TGTGCCAGCACCGTCGGAGGACAGATCTATGGCTACACCTTC. Its protein is CASTVGGQIYGYTF.

There are many counts of this clonotype. CDR3: CASSLVVREYEQYF. Here the CDR3 DNA reads TGTGCCAGCAGCTTAGTCGTCAGGGAATACGAGCAGTACTTC. The chain couples TRBV7-8 to TRBJ2-7, with TRBD1 as a possible D gene (5 bases). This CDR3 is built from 14 residues. Germline lookup yields CDR1 SGHVS and CDR2 FQNEAQ. V dropped 1 base and J dropped 4 bases, with 11 bases sitting between them.

This clonotype was counted many times. The V call is TRBV27, the J call TRBJ1-1; D possibly corresponds to TRBD1 (6 bases). The germline V gene encodes CDR1 MNHEY and CDR2 SMNVEV (reference sequence). The CDR3 runs 15 residues. V shed 5 bases and J shed 0 bases, with 13 bases lying between them. DNA of the CDR3: TGTGCCAGCAGTGGTCTACAGGGCATGAACACTGAAGCTTTCTTT. Translation: CASSGLQGMNTEAFF.

The rearrangement uses TRBV14 and TRBJ2-3; D possibly corresponds to TRBD2 (6 bases). The ends were cut back, 0 bases at V and 1 base at J, with 8 bases in the middle. Germline V gene sequence: CDR1 SGHDN, CDR2 FVKESK. The CDR3 consists of 15 residues. The CDR3 is CASSQETGGTDTQYF. Written as DNA, the CDR3 is TGTGCCAGCAGCCAAGAAACGGGGGGCACAGATACGCAGTATTTT. Supplemented by reference TRBV14 and TRBJ2-3, the full variable domain reads EAGVTQFPSHSVIEKGQTVTLRCDPISGHDNLYWYRRVMGKEIKFLLHFVKESKQDESGMPNNRFLAERTGGTYSTLKVQPAELEDSGVYFCASSQETGGTDTQYFGPGTRLTVL.

This clonotype was counted at least ten times. The rearrangement links TRBV7-2 to TRBJ1-3; D might be TRBD1 (5 bases). V was trimmed by 1 base and J by 8 bases, leaving 18 bases between them. This CDR3 comprises 16 residues. CDR1 SGHTA and CDR2 FQGNSA come from the germline V gene. CDR3 nucleotide sequence: TGTGCCAGCAGCTTAGAGGGGAGACGGCCCCTGGACACCATATATTTT. Amino acid sequence: CASSLEGRRPLDTIYF.

This clonotype was recorded many times. The J gene is TRBJ2-7, the V gene TRBV5-1; D might be TRBD2 (5 bases). This CDR3 has 15 residues. V was pared by 4 bases and J by 0 bases, with 14 bases between. Per germline, CDR1 SGHRS and CDR2 YFSETQ. CDR3 nucleotides: TGCGCCAGCAGCCCTGATAGCGATAACTCCTACGAGCAGTACTTC. Its protein is CASSPDSDNSYEQYF.